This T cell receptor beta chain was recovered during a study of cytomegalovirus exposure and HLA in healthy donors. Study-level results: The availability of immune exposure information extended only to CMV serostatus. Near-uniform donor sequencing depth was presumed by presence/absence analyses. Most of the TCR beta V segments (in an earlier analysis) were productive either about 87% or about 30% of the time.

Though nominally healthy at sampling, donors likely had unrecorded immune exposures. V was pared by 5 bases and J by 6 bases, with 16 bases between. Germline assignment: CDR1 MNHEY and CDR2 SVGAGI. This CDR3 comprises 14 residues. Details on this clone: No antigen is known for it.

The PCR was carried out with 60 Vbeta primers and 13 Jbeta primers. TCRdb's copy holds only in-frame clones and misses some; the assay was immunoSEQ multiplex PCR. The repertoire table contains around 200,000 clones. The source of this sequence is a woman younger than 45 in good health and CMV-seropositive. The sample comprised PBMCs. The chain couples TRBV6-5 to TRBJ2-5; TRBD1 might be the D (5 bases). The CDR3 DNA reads TGTGCCAGCAGTCATCGGGCCAGGGTGAAGACCCAGTACTTC. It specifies CASSHRARVKTQYF.